The clone carrying this T cell receptor beta chain appeared a few times. What it binds is unknown. Trimming cost V 0 bases and J 2 bases, with 7 bases left between them. This CDR3 has 14 residues. Germline V gene data show CDR1 as SGHRS and CDR2 as YFSETQ. This sample was taken from a study of T cells in localized non-small cell lung cancer. Whole-study findings and limits: A higher density of T cells in blood coincided with extended overall survival.

In each case, adjacent lung free of atypia was taken at least 2 cm from the tumor margin. Measured with immunoSEQ multiplex PCR; TCRdb has only the in-frame clones, and not every one. The sample holds under 1,200 clones, roughly 36% seen once. The sample in question was normal lung tissue next to the tumor, obtained before any cancer treatment. The TCR sequence derives from a female donor over 55 with stage I lung adenocarcinoma. The genes are TRBV5-1 and TRBJ2-3; D possibly corresponds to TRBD1 (5 bases). CDR3 bases: TGCGCCAGCAGCTTGGCGACAGTCACAGATACGCAGTATTTT. Translating it yields CASSLATVTDTQYF.